This T cell receptor beta chain came from a study of blood T cell repertoires in COVID-19. For the study at large: Nucleic acid was either cDNA or gDNA, and it came from T cells, B-cell-depleted T cells, or PBMCs.

As processed by the authors: Amplification from reference gene primers served as the basis for estimated nucleated cell counts. Sequencing was performed with immunoSEQ multiplex PCR; in TCRdb, only in-frame clones are kept and a portion is missing. V and J calls and clone size are those listed in that table; D and trimming were worked out from the DNA. Among around 450,000 clones, 87% were seen once, and the ten largest hold roughly 0.7%. CDR1 is LNHDA and CDR2 is SQIVND in the germline V gene (reference sequence). The CDR3 runs 15 residues. The ends were cut back, 4 bases at V and 5 bases at J, with 15 bases in the middle.

This chain joins TRBV19 and TRBJ2-1, with D possibly being TRBD2 (6 bases). The sequence derives from a woman under 30 who had recovered from COVID-19. Sequenced: PBMCs or T cells enriched from blood (not recorded which). In DNA, the CDR3 is TGTGCCAGTAGTACGTCCGGGGGAGTGAACAATGAGCAGTTCTTC. Amino acids: CASSTSGGVNNEQFF.